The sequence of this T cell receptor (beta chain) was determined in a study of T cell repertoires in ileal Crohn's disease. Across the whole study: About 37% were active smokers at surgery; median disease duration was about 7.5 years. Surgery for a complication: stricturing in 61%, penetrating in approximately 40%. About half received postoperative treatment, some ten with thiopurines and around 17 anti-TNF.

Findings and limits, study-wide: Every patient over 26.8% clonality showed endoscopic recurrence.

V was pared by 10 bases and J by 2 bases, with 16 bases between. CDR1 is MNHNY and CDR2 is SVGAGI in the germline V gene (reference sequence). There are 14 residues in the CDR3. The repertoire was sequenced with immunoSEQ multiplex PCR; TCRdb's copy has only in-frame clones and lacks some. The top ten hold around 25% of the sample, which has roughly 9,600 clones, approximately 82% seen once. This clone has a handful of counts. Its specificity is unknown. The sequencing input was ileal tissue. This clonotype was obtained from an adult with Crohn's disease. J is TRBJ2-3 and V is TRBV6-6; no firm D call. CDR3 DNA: TGTGCCACCAAACTCCAATTCTTCACAGATACGCAGTATTTT. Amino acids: CATKLQFFTDTQYF.